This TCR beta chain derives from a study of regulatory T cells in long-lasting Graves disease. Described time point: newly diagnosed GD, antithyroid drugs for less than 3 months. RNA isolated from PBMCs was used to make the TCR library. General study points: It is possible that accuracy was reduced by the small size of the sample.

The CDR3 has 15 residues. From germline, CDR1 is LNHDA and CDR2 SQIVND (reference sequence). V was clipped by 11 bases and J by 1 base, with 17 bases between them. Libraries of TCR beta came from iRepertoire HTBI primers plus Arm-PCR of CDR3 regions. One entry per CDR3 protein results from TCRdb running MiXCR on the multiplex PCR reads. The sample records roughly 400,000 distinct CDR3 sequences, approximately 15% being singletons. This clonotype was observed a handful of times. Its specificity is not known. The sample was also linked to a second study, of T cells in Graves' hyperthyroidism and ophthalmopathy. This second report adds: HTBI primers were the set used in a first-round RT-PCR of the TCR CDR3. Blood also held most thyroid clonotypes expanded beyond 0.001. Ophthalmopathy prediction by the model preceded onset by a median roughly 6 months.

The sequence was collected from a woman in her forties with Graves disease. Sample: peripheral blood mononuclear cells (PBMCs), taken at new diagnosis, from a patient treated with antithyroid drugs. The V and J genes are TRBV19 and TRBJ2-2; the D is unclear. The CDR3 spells CAAKGRFLNTGELFF. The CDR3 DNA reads TGTGCCGCCAAGGGTCGGTTCTTGAACACCGGGGAGCTGTTTTTT.